Presented here are 19 T cell receptor beta chains from one specimen sequenced in a study of response to subunit inactivated influenza vaccine. TCRdb ran MiXCR on the RT-PCR reads and lists one entry per CDR3 protein. The sample lists fewer than 700,000 distinct CDR3 sequences, approximately 12% occurring once. Sequences were derived from PBMCs from blood, sampled about 40 days after vaccination. These receptors were collected from a man in his fifties or sixties who received an inactivated influenza vaccine.

The chain employs TRBV5-5 and TRBJ2-1, with TRBD2 matching over 9 bases. The V gene's germline CDR1 is SGHKS and CDR2 YYEKEE (reference sequence). CDR3 length equals 16 residues. V lost 0 bases, J lost 6 bases, and 7 bases stayed unmatched. For the CDR3, the DNA is TGTGCCAGCAGCTTGGTCGGCGGGAGGGCCCTCAATGAGCAGTTCTTC. Amino acid sequence: CASSLVGGRALNEQFF.

This clonotype showed up many times. The chain recombines TRBV12-3 or TRBV12-4 with TRBJ2-7; TRBD1 matches at 11 bases. The CDR3 extends over 15 amino acids. Losses at the gene ends were 5 bases for V and 5 bases for J; bases not matched to a gene: 8. CDR3 region: CASSQPGQGGDEQYF. CDR3 sequence (DNA): TGTGCCAGCAGTCAGCCGGGACAGGGGGGCGACGAGCAGTACTTC.

J is TRBJ2-7 and V is TRBV11-2; D may correspond to TRBD1 or TRBD2 (5 bases each). Trimming took 0 bases from V and 3 from J, leaving 12 bases between them. Looked up from germline, CDR1 is SGHAT and CDR2 is FQNNGV. The CDR3 covers 15 residues. The CDR3 sequence: CASSLEAGTGYEQYF. CDR3 in DNA: TGTGCCAGCAGCTTAGAGGCAGGGACCGGCTACGAGCAGTACTTC. Together with reference TRBV11-2 and TRBJ2-7, the CDR3 gives the full variable domain: EAGVAQSPRYKIIEKRQSVAFWCNPISGHATLYWYQQILGQGPKLLIQFQNNGVVDDSQLPKDRFSAERLKGVDSTLKIQPAKLEDSAVYLCASSLEAGTGYEQYFGPGTRLTVT.

This sequence joins TRBV4-3 and TRBJ2-1; 10 bases fit TRBD1. Germline CDR1 and CDR2: LGHNA and YSLEER. The CDR3 is made up of 15 amino acids. Unmatched junction bases numbered 12, after V lost 4 bases and J lost 12 bases. CDR3 protein: CASSPVPGQGKVQFF. The CDR3 DNA is TGCGCCAGCAGCCCGGTCCCGGGACAGGGGAAGGTGCAGTTCTTC.

J is TRBJ1-1 and V is TRBV7-6, with 7 bases fitting TRBD1. CDR1 is SGHVS and CDR2 is FNYEAQ in the germline V gene. The CDR3 has 16 amino acids. The V gene end was trimmed by 1 base and the J gene end by 1 base; junction bases not matched to a gene: 6. The CDR3 reads CASSLGPRGWNTEAFF. The CDR3 DNA reads TGTGCCAGCAGCTTAGGTCCCAGGGGGTGGAACACTGAAGCTTTCTTT.

This clonotype was found many times. The gene calls are TRBV7-2 and TRBJ2-4; TRBD1 matches at 9 bases. The CDR3 is 15 residues long. With 5 bases clipped from V and 5 bases from J, the junction kept 7 bases outside the gene matches. Germline CDR1 is SGHTA and CDR2 is FQGNSA. The CDR3 sequence is CASSERRTGENIQYF. The CDR3 DNA is TGTGCCAGCAGCGAGAGGAGGACAGGGGAAAACATTCAGTACTTC.

This clonotype has only a few counts. The genes are TRBV20-1 and TRBJ1-2; no reliable D call. The ends were cut back, 3 bases at V and 8 bases at J, with 19 bases in the middle. In germline, CDR1 is DFQATT, CDR2 SNEGSKA (reference sequence). CDR3 length equals 14 residues. For the CDR3, the DNA is TGCAGTGCTAGTCAGGCGGATTCGAGTCGGGGCTACACCTTC. It codes for CSASQADSSRGYTF.

V gene TRBV3-1 combines with J gene TRBJ2-7; no definite D call. Trimming shortened V by 1 base and J by 5 bases, and 6 bases separated the two germline ends. The CDR3 length is 12 residues. Germline V CDR1 and CDR2: LGHDT, YNNKEL (reference sequence). The CDR3 DNA reads as TGTGCCAGCAGCCAAGTACGGAACGAGCAGTACTTC. Protein: CASSQVRNEQYF.

This clonotype was seen only a few times. The chain recombines TRBV5-6 with TRBJ1-2, with D maybe TRBD1 (5 bases). The CDR3 length is 12 residues. Trimming pared 4 bases from V and 7 bases from J, leaving 11 bases between. CDR1 and CDR2 (germline): SGHDT, YYEEEE. The CDR3 sequence is CASSRGEAGYTF. CDR3 sequence (DNA): TGTGCCAGCAGCCGGGGGGAGGCTGGCTACACCTTC.

This clonotype was counted only a few times. This sequence joins TRBV7-2 and TRBJ1-5; the D gene is possibly TRBD1 (5 bases). This CDR3 contains 15 residues. Germline V lookup: CDR1 SGHTA, CDR2 FQGNSA. The V and J ends lost 1 base and 4 bases respectively, with 11 bases between them. DNA for the CDR3: TGTGCCAGCAGCTTAGAAGAGGGGAGAAATCAGCCCCAGCATTTT. Its translation: CASSLEEGRNQPQHF.

Many counts were recorded for this clonotype. The chain couples TRBV4-1 to TRBJ2-2; no clear D gene. V was cut by 0 bases and J by 5 bases, with 7 bases left in between. CDR1 and CDR2 from the germline V gene are MGHRA and YSYEKL. The length of the CDR3 is 14 residues. The CDR3 DNA reads as TGCGCCAGCAGCCAAGACTGGGGTACCGGGGAGCTGTTTTTT. Its protein is CASSQDWGTGELFF.

In its sample, this clonotype was seen a few times. The chain links TRBV20-1 to TRBJ1-5; unclear D gene. The V gene lost 2 bases and the J gene lost 5 bases, with 10 bases spanning the gap. This CDR3 spans 13 amino acids. Germline V gene lookup returns CDR1 DFQATT and CDR2 SNEGSKA (reference sequence). This chain's CDR3 is CSARQSGHQPQHF. Here the CDR3 DNA reads TGCAGTGCTAGACAAAGTGGCCATCAGCCCCAGCATTTT.

Regarding this clonotype: A single base separates this from a much larger clone, so it may be a read error. This chain joins TRBV12-3 or TRBV12-4 and TRBJ2-7; D gene ambiguous. CDR3 size: 12 residues. CDR3 nucleotide sequence: TGTGCCAGCAGCTATGAAACCTACGAGAAGTACTTC. Its protein product is CASSYETYEKYF.

In its sample, this clonotype was seen many times. The chain couples TRBV29-1 to TRBJ2-7; D is perhaps TRBD1 (7 bases). Trimming took 3 bases from V and 0 from J, leaving 15 bases between them. CDR1 is SQVTM and CDR2 is ANQGSEA in the germline V gene. The CDR3 sequence is 15 residues long. CDR3 in amino acids: CSVESAGGNSYEQYF. The CDR3 nucleotides are TGCAGCGTTGAGTCGGCAGGGGGGAACTCCTACGAGCAGTACTTC.

The chain carries TRBV11-2 and TRBJ2-3, with 14 bases fitting TRBD2. The V gene end was trimmed by 4 bases and the J gene end by 3 bases; junction bases not matched to a gene: 12. CDR1 SGHAT and CDR2 FQNNGV come from the germline V gene. The CDR3 sequence is 19 residues long. This CDR3 reads CASSSWGPRTSGRTDTQYF. In DNA, the CDR3 is TGTGCCAGCAGCTCATGGGGACCACGGACTAGCGGGAGGACAGATACGCAGTATTTT.

The table lists this clonotype with a few counts. The CDR3 reads CASSLGPGLLNTGELFF. Here the CDR3 DNA reads TGTGCCAGCAGCTTGGGACCGGGACTCCTGAACACCGGGGAGCTGTTTTTT. This chain joins TRBV7-8 and TRBJ2-2; weak D call: TRBD2 (6 bases). V gave up 3 bases and J gave up 1 base, with 15 bases separating them. Germline values: CDR1 SGHVS, CDR2 FQNEAQ. This CDR3 has 17 amino acids.

This clonotype showed up just a few times. The rearrangement joins TRBV10-3 to TRBJ2-7; weak D call: TRBD1 (6 bases). There are 16 residues in the CDR3. Germline V gene lookup returns CDR1 ENHRY and CDR2 SYGVKD. V was shortened by 4 bases and J by 8 bases, with 24 bases between the two germline ends. CDR3 sequence reads: CAISAVDQGPGGKQYF. The DNA of the CDR3 is TGTGCCATCAGTGCGGTTGATCAGGGGCCTGGTGGTAAGCAGTACTTC.

Many counts were recorded for this clonotype. The gene calls are TRBV5-6 and TRBJ2-7; 11 bases match TRBD1. Losses at the gene ends were 6 bases for V and 6 bases for J; bases not matched to a gene: 5. The CDR3 is 13 residues long. Germline V lookup: CDR1 SGHDT, CDR2 YYEEEE. As DNA, the CDR3 is TGTGCCAGCACCTTCGGGACAGGGGGCGAGCAGTACTTC. Translating it yields CASTFGTGGEQYF.

This clonotype showed up just a few times. V usage is TRBV15 and J usage is TRBJ2-1, with D possibly TRBD2 on 6 matching bases. Per germline, CDR1 LNHNV and CDR2 YYDKDF (reference sequence). V was shortened by 0 bases and J by 6 bases, with 9 bases between the two germline ends. The CDR3 covers 14 residues. CDR3 loop: CATSRDLGGNEQFF. DNA for the CDR3: TGTGCCACCAGCAGAGATCTGGGGGGCAATGAGCAGTTCTTC.